The 20 T cell receptor beta chains below come from one sample, sequenced in a study of T cells in localized non-small cell lung cancer. Clones were sequenced by immunoSEQ multiplex PCR, and TCRdb holds only the in-frame ones, with some missing. The sample holds tens of thousands of clones, approximately 80% seen once. The sample here was peripheral blood mononuclear cells, taken before any cancer treatment. The source of these receptors is a man aged 40 to 70 with stage III lung adenocarcinoma.

This clone was counted a few times. J is TRBJ1-1 and V is TRBV10-3; a possible D gene is TRBD1 (6 bases). Germline V gene lookup returns CDR1 ENHRY and CDR2 SYGVKD. V was pared by 4 bases and J by 1 base, with 7 bases between. This CDR3 comprises 13 residues. The CDR3 protein is CAISGQANTEAFF. DNA of the CDR3: TGTGCCATCAGTGGACAGGCGAACACTGAAGCTTTCTTT.

The rearrangement joins TRBV6-1 to TRBJ2-5; D remains unclear. The length of the CDR3 is 13 residues. Trimming left V 5 bases short and J 5 bases short, with 12 bases between. Germline loops: CDR1 MNHNS, CDR2 SASEGT. The CDR3 region is CASSRIRAETQYF. In DNA, the CDR3 is TGTGCCAGCAGTCGTATACGAGCCGAGACCCAGTACTTC.

The CDR3 coding sequence is TGTGCCAGCAGCATCGGACCAACCTACGAGCAGTACTTC. It codes for CASSIGPTYEQYF. V usage is TRBV7-6 and J usage is TRBJ2-7; no firm D call. Trimming cost V 5 bases and J 2 bases, with 10 bases left between them. The CDR3 runs 13 residues. Per the germline V gene, CDR1 is SGHVS and CDR2 is FNYEAQ.

This chain connects TRBV5-1 to TRBJ2-7; 8 bases fit TRBD1. Trimming cost V 1 base and J 5 bases; bases outside gene matches: 8. The CDR3 sequence is 15 residues long. Germline CDR1 reads SGHRS; CDR2 reads YFSETQ. This CDR3 is CASSLSGQAIHEQYF. In DNA, the CDR3 is TGCGCCAGCAGCTTGTCGGGACAGGCTATCCACGAGCAGTACTTC. The full variable domain, rest sourced from reference TRBV5-1 and TRBJ2-7, is KAGVTQTPRYLIKTRGQQVTLSCSPISGHRSVSWYQQTPGQGLQFLFEYFSETQRNKGNFPGRFSGRQFSNSRSEMNVSTLELGDSALYLCASSLSGQAIHEQYFGPGTRLTVT.

This chain connects TRBV6-1 to TRBJ2-7, with 9 bases identical to TRBD1. The germline V gene encodes CDR1 MNHNS and CDR2 SASEGT. The CDR3 has 13 amino acids. V lost 6 bases and J lost 2; bases outside the gene matches: 2. Written as DNA, the CDR3 is TGTGCCAGCAGAAGGACAGGGGCCTACGAGCAGTACTTC. Translated: CASRRTGAYEQYF.

This sequence joins TRBV10-1 and TRBJ1-1; TRBD1 matches 8 bases. Germline CDR1 WNHNN, CDR2 SYGVQD (reference sequence). Trimming at V came to 11 bases and at J to 3 bases, leaving 8 bases not matched to a gene. The length of the CDR3 is 13 residues. The CDR3 nucleotides are TGCGCCTCGCGGCAGGGGGCCGACACTGAAGCTTTCTTT. Translation gives CASRQGADTEAFF.

V usage is TRBV11-3 and J usage is TRBJ2-3; 12 positions agree with TRBD2. Trimming at V came to 5 bases and at J to 4 bases, leaving 7 bases not matched to a gene. The germline CDR1 and CDR2 sequences are SGHNT and YENEEA. This CDR3 region has 16 residues. The chain's CDR3 is CASSLTSGSGADTQYF. The CDR3 coding sequence is TGTGCCAGCAGCCTGACTAGCGGGAGCGGCGCAGATACGCAGTATTTT.

The chain uses TRBV9 and TRBJ2-7; D uncertain. CDR3 length equals 13 residues. V gave up 0 bases and J gave up 6 bases, with 10 bases separating them. Germline V gene sequence: CDR1 SGDLS, CDR2 YYNGEE. CDR3 sequence: CASSVEISTEQYF. CDR3 DNA sequence: TGTGCCAGCAGCGTAGAAATAAGTACCGAGCAGTACTTC. Drawing the rest from reference TRBV9 and TRBJ2-7, the complete variable domain is DSGVTQTPKHLITATGQRVTLRCSPRSGDLSVYWYQQSLDQGLQFLIQYYNGEERAKGNILERFSAQQFPDLHSELNLSSLELGDSALYFCASSVEISTEQYFGPGTRLTVT.

V gene TRBV19 combines with J gene TRBJ2-7; no clear D gene. With 8 bases removed from V and 1 base from J, the gap between germline ends came to 12 bases. Germline CDR1 reads LNHDA; CDR2 reads SQIVND (reference sequence). The CDR3 spans 13 residues. CDR3 loop: CASGSLQSYEQYF. In nucleotides, the CDR3 is TGTGCCAGTGGGTCCCTTCAATCCTACGAGCAGTACTTC. Variable domain in full (rest from reference TRBV19 and TRBJ2-7): DGGITQSPKYLFRKEGQNVTLSCEQNLNHDAMYWYRQDPGQGLRLIYYSQIVNDFQKGDIAEGYSVSREKKESFPLTVTSAQKNPTAFYLCASGSLQSYEQYFGPGTRLTVT.

This sequence joins TRBV14 and TRBJ2-2; tentative D call: TRBD1 (5 bases). V lost 1 base, J lost 5 bases, and 11 bases lay in between. Germline values: CDR1 SGHDN, CDR2 FVKESK. The CDR3 has 15 residues. CDR3 in DNA: TGTGCCAGCAGCCAAGTCGCGACAGAGACCGGGGAGCTGTTTTTT. Its translation: CASSQVATETGELFF.

The J gene is TRBJ2-5, the V gene TRBV6-1, with 8 nucleotides matching TRBD1. Trimming took 0 bases from V and 5 from J; bases not matched to a gene: 8. Germline V lookup: CDR1 MNHNS, CDR2 SASEGT. The CDR3 runs to 16 residues. CDR3 coding DNA: TGTGCCAGCAGTGAAGCCCCAGGGGGCTGGACGGAGACCCAGTACTTC. Translating gives CASSEAPGGWTETQYF.

The chain uses TRBV2 and TRBJ2-5; 9 positions agree with TRBD2. The CDR3 runs 14 residues. J gave up 4 bases and V 5 bases, and 5 bases lay outside the gene matches. Germline CDR1 reads SNHLY; CDR2 reads FYNNEI. The CDR3 DNA reads TGTGCCAGCAGTTTTAGCGGGGGCAGAGAGACCCAGTACTTC. It encodes CASSFSGGRETQYF.

This chain uses TRBV27 with TRBJ1-1; no clear D. V lost 6 bases to trimming and J lost 2 bases, with 10 bases between them. Germline-derived CDR1 and CDR2 are MNHEY and SMNVEV (reference sequence). The CDR3 is made up of 13 amino acids. The CDR3 protein is CASSLFYNTEAFF. Here the CDR3 DNA reads TGTGCCAGCAGCCTTTTCTATAACACTGAAGCTTTCTTT.

The chain uses TRBV7-9 and TRBJ2-7; D may be TRBD2 (7 bases). V was trimmed by 5 bases and J by 2 bases, leaving 19 bases between them. Germline V lookup: CDR1 SEHNR, CDR2 FQNEAQ (reference sequence). The CDR3 is made up of 16 amino acids. CDR3 in DNA: TGTGCCAGCAGCCGGACCCGGGGGGCCAGGGCCTACGAGCAGTACTTC. Its translation is CASSRTRGARAYEQYF.

The chain carries TRBV4-1 and TRBJ2-7; D perhaps matches TRBD2 (5 bases). The CDR3 extends over 14 amino acids. V was shortened by 0 bases and J by 5 bases, with 11 bases between the two germline ends. CDR1 MGHRA and CDR2 YSYEKL come from the germline V gene. CDR3: CASSQETRGHEQYF. The CDR3 DNA is TGCGCCAGCAGCCAAGAAACTAGAGGCCACGAGCAGTACTTC.

This clone was seen a few times. The chain carries TRBV2 and TRBJ1-5; possible D gene TRBD1, 5 bases. The CDR3 contains 16 residues. The germline gives CDR1 SNHLY, CDR2 FYNNEI. V lost 3 bases to trimming and J lost 3 bases, with 15 bases between them. The CDR3: CASSDEGSLTNQPQHF. In DNA form, the CDR3 reads TGTGCCAGCAGTGACGAGGGGTCCCTAACCAATCAGCCCCAGCATTTT.

The chain couples TRBV19 to TRBJ1-1, with D maybe TRBD1 (5 bases). There are 13 residues in the CDR3. Trimming pared 7 bases from V and 3 bases from J, leaving 12 bases between. Germline CDR1 and CDR2: LNHDA and SQIVND (reference sequence). This CDR3 reads CASTWGMDTEAFF. The CDR3 DNA reads as TGTGCCAGTACCTGGGGCATGGACACTGAAGCTTTCTTT.

This chain links TRBV6-5 with TRBJ2-3; 8 bases line up with TRBD2. This CDR3 contains 13 residues. The germline V gene encodes CDR1 MNHEY and CDR2 SVGAGI. The trim removed 6 bases at V and 5 bases at J, leaving 4 bases unmatched. The CDR3 bases are TGTGCCAGCAGCCACCGGGAGGGAGATACGCAGTATTTT. This codes for CASSHREGDTQYF.

This rearrangement joins TRBV27 to TRBJ2-3; the D is unclear. V gave up 6 bases and J gave up 5 bases, with 15 bases separating them. In germline, CDR1 is MNHEY, CDR2 SMNVEV (reference sequence). This CDR3 region has 14 residues. This CDR3 reads CASSELLQGDTQYF. CDR3 DNA sequence: TGTGCCAGCAGCGAATTACTACAAGGAGATACGCAGTATTTT.

This sequence joins TRBV28 and TRBJ1-5; 9 nucleotides align to TRBD1. The CDR3 is made up of 16 amino acids. V trimming: 2 bases; J trimming: 6 bases; junction bases outside the gene matches: 8. The germline gives CDR1 MDHEN, CDR2 SYDVKM. The CDR3 region is CASSLGGQGEGQPQHF. As DNA, the CDR3 is TGTGCCAGCAGTTTAGGGGGACAGGGTGAGGGTCAGCCCCAGCATTTT.